This is a list of T cell receptor beta chains from one sample in a study of technical replicates of blood from a handful of donors. Sequenced by immunoSEQ multiplex PCR; TCRdb stores in-frame clones only, minus some. The sample carries tens of thousands of clones, just over 90% recorded once. The sequenced material came from T cells isolated from PBMCs. Receptor source: a human donor in good health. The CDR3 runs from the conserved cysteine through the conserved F or W. Each record gives: clone size, V gene, D gene, J gene, CDR3 DNA, CDR3 protein. The D gene is left open where the match is weak. Size values are once, few and many counts, or a class for expanded clones, and some rows have none.

clone_size: once; v_call: TRBV6-5; d_call: .; j_call: TRBJ1-1; cdr3_nt: TGTGCCAGCAGTTACAGGAGTGCCACTGAAGCTTTCTTT; cdr3_aa: CASSYRSATEAFF
clone_size: .; v_call: TRBV5-5; d_call: TRBD2; j_call: TRBJ2-5; cdr3_nt: TGTGCCAGCATGAGTCCGTTGGGCGGGGGGGAGACCCAGTACTTC; cdr3_aa: CASMSPLGGGETQYF
clone_size: .; v_call: TRBV7-9; d_call: TRBD1; j_call: TRBJ2-2; cdr3_nt: TGTGCCAGGGGACAGACCACGAACACCGGGGAGCTGTTTTTT; cdr3_aa: CARGQTTNTGELFF
clone_size: .; v_call: TRBV2; d_call: TRBD1; j_call: TRBJ1-1; cdr3_nt: TGTGCCAGCAGCGCGAGGGGGCAGTCGAACACTGAAGCTTTCTTT; cdr3_aa: CASSARGQSNTEAFF
clone_size: .; v_call: TRBV7-6; d_call: .; j_call: TRBJ1-2; cdr3_nt: TGTGCCAGCAGCCCCGAAACGCTTGTCGGGTATGGCTACACCTTC; cdr3_aa: CASSPETLVGYGYTF
clone_size: .; v_call: TRBV10-3; d_call: TRBD2; j_call: TRBJ2-7; cdr3_nt: TGTGCCATCAGTGGGGGGGGCTACGAGCAGTACTTC; cdr3_aa: CAISGGGYEQYF
clone_size: once; v_call: TRBV11-1; d_call: TRBD1; j_call: TRBJ2-7; cdr3_nt: TGTGCCAGCAGCTCTCGACAGGGGCCGGGGGAGCAGTACTTC; cdr3_aa: CASSSRQGPGEQYF
clone_size: .; v_call: TRBV18; d_call: .; j_call: TRBJ2-4; cdr3_nt: TGTGCCAGCTCACCATCGTCGACAGACATTCAGTACTTC; cdr3_aa: CASSPSSTDIQYF
clone_size: .; v_call: TRBV5-1; d_call: .; j_call: TRBJ1-4; cdr3_nt: TGCGCCAGCAGCCCGGCGCAGGGTGATGAAAAACTGTTTTTT; cdr3_aa: CASSPAQGDEKLFF
clone_size: .; v_call: TRBV19; d_call: .; j_call: TRBJ2-1; cdr3_nt: TGTGCCAGTAGTATCGATAGCGGCTCCTACAATGAGCAGTTCTTC; cdr3_aa: CASSIDSGSYNEQFF
clone_size: .; v_call: TRBV2; d_call: .; j_call: TRBJ2-2; cdr3_nt: TGTGCCAGCACCACCGTACGGGACACCGGGGAGCTGTTTTTT; cdr3_aa: CASTTVRDTGELFF
clone_size: .; v_call: TRBV5-6; d_call: .; j_call: TRBJ1-1; cdr3_nt: TGTGCCAGCAGCTTGTCCGGGATGAACACTGAAGCTTTCTTT; cdr3_aa: CASSLSGMNTEAFF
clone_size: .; v_call: TRBV19; d_call: TRBD2; j_call: TRBJ2-7; cdr3_nt: TGTGCCAGTAGTATAAGGGCGGGGGGAACCTACGAGCAGTACTTC; cdr3_aa: CASSIRAGGTYEQYF
clone_size: .; v_call: TRBV27; d_call: TRBD1; j_call: TRBJ2-3; cdr3_nt: TGTGCCAGCAGACGACAGGGCTACACAGATACGCAGTATTTT; cdr3_aa: CASRRQGYTDTQYF
clone_size: .; v_call: TRBV7-9; d_call: TRBD2; j_call: TRBJ2-7; cdr3_nt: TGTGCCAGCAGCTTCGGGACTAGCGGGAGCCCCTACGAGCAGTACTTC; cdr3_aa: CASSFGTSGSPYEQYF
clone_size: .; v_call: TRBV27; d_call: .; j_call: TRBJ2-7; cdr3_nt: TGTGCCAGCAGTTTAAAGTCGCAGGGGGGATACGAGCAGTACTTC; cdr3_aa: CASSLKSQGGYEQYF
clone_size: .; v_call: TRBV18; d_call: .; j_call: TRBJ2-2; cdr3_nt: TGTGCCAGCTCAACGCAGGGCCTCTCGAACACCGGGGAGCTGTTTTTT; cdr3_aa: CASSTQGLSNTGELFF
clone_size: .; v_call: TRBV10-3; d_call: TRBD1; j_call: TRBJ1-1; cdr3_nt: TGTGCCACAGGGGGGTTGGGAAACACTGAAGCTTTCTTT; cdr3_aa: CATGGLGNTEAFF
clone_size: .; v_call: TRBV27; d_call: TRBD1; j_call: TRBJ2-7; cdr3_nt: TGTGCCAGCAGTCCCAGGACAGGAAGGGCTTACGAGCAGTACTTC; cdr3_aa: CASSPRTGRAYEQYF
clone_size: .; v_call: TRBV6-1; d_call: .; j_call: TRBJ1-1; cdr3_nt: TGTGCCAGCAGTGCCAGGGGTGGAATGAACACTGAAGCTTTCTTT; cdr3_aa: CASSARGGMNTEAFF
clone_size: .; v_call: TRBV18; d_call: TRBD1; j_call: TRBJ1-2; cdr3_nt: TGTGCCAGCTCAGACCCGGGACAGAGCCGTGACACCTTC; cdr3_aa: CASSDPGQSRDTF
clone_size: .; v_call: TRBV11-2; d_call: TRBD1; j_call: TRBJ2-7; cdr3_nt: TGTGCCAGCAGCTTGGGACAGGGAGAGTTTGAGCAGTACTTC; cdr3_aa: CASSLGQGEFEQYF
clone_size: .; v_call: TRBV18; d_call: TRBD1; j_call: TRBJ1-4; cdr3_nt: TGTGCCAGCTCACCCGGGACAGGGTGGATTGCTAATGAAAAACTGTTTTTT; cdr3_aa: CASSPGTGWIANEKLFF
clone_size: .; v_call: TRBV7-8; d_call: .; j_call: TRBJ2-7; cdr3_nt: TGTGCCAGCAGCCCCTTATCCCGAGACGAGCAGTACTTC; cdr3_aa: CASSPLSRDEQYF
clone_size: .; v_call: TRBV2; d_call: TRBD1; j_call: TRBJ1-1; cdr3_nt: TGTGCCAGCAAACAGGGGGCGTTCGGGGACACTGAAGCTTTCTTT; cdr3_aa: CASKQGAFGDTEAFF
clone_size: .; v_call: TRBV7-9; d_call: .; j_call: TRBJ2-6; cdr3_nt: TGTGCCAGCAGCCCACTGACTGGGGCCAACGTCCTGACTTTC; cdr3_aa: CASSPLTGANVLTF
clone_size: .; v_call: TRBV30; d_call: .; j_call: TRBJ2-2; cdr3_nt: TGCCCTGATGCCTGGAGGAGAAGTGGGGACTTAATCACCGGGGAGCTGTTTTTT; cdr3_aa: CPDAWRRSGDLITGELFF
clone_size: .; v_call: TRBV27; d_call: .; j_call: TRBJ1-2; cdr3_nt: TGTGCCAGCAGTACAGCCCGAAGTGGGCTCTATGGCTACACCTTC; cdr3_aa: CASSTARSGLYGYTF
clone_size: .; v_call: TRBV18; d_call: .; j_call: TRBJ2-3; cdr3_nt: TGTGCCAGCTCACCCCGGGGGACGACAGGGGATACGCAGTATTTT; cdr3_aa: CASSPRGTTGDTQYF
clone_size: .; v_call: TRBV7-8; d_call: TRBD1; j_call: TRBJ2-5; cdr3_nt: TGTGCCAGCAGCTTAGAGGCAGGGGGCGAAGGAGAGACCCAGTACTTC; cdr3_aa: CASSLEAGGEGETQYF
clone_size: .; v_call: TRBV7-2; d_call: TRBD2; j_call: TRBJ2-1; cdr3_nt: TGTGCCAGCAGCTTATTAGCGGGGCCCAATGAGCAGTTCTTC; cdr3_aa: CASSLLAGPNEQFF
clone_size: .; v_call: TRBV19; d_call: .; j_call: TRBJ1-2; cdr3_nt: TGTGCCAGTAGTCCCGCTCCAGGGGCTAACTATGGCTACACCTTC; cdr3_aa: CASSPAPGANYGYTF
clone_size: .; v_call: TRBV2; d_call: .; j_call: TRBJ2-7; cdr3_nt: TGTGCCACCCAGTGGGGACTGATCTACGAGCAGTACTTC; cdr3_aa: CATQWGLIYEQYF
clone_size: few; v_call: TRBV5-1; d_call: TRBD1; j_call: TRBJ1-2; cdr3_nt: TGCGCCAGCAGAGTAGGGGACAGGGAACACTATGGCTACACCTTC; cdr3_aa: CASRVGDREHYGYTF
clone_size: .; v_call: TRBV5-1; d_call: TRBD1; j_call: TRBJ1-6; cdr3_nt: TGCGCCAGCAGCTTGGGACAGGGAGGATCACCCCTCCACTTT; cdr3_aa: CASSLGQGGSPLHF
clone_size: once; v_call: TRBV10-3; d_call: .; j_call: TRBJ2-1; cdr3_nt: TGTGCCATCAGACGACAGGCTGAGGATGAGCAGTTCTTC; cdr3_aa: CAIRRQAEDEQFF
clone_size: .; v_call: TRBV7-3; d_call: TRBD2; j_call: TRBJ2-3; cdr3_nt: TGTGCCAGCAGCTTAGTCCCTAGCGGGGTCACAGATACGCAGTATTTT; cdr3_aa: CASSLVPSGVTDTQYF
clone_size: .; v_call: TRBV28; d_call: TRBD1; j_call: TRBJ2-7; cdr3_nt: TGTGCCAGCAGTCCGGCGGGACAGGGCGTCCACTCCTACGAGCAGTACTTC; cdr3_aa: CASSPAGQGVHSYEQYF
clone_size: .; v_call: TRBV15; d_call: TRBD2; j_call: TRBJ2-2; cdr3_nt: TGTGCCACCAGCAGGGAGGGACTAGCGGGGGGCCCGGTCACCGGGGAGCTGTTTTTT; cdr3_aa: CATSREGLAGGPVTGELFF
clone_size: .; v_call: TRBV11-2; d_call: .; j_call: TRBJ2-2; cdr3_nt: TGTGCCAGCAGCCGATTGTTGACAGGCGCGAACACCGGGGAGCTGTTTTTT; cdr3_aa: CASSRLLTGANTGELFF
clone_size: .; v_call: TRBV19; d_call: .; j_call: TRBJ2-7; cdr3_nt: TGTGCCAGTGGTCCGGGACAAGGCGTATACGAGCAGTACTTC; cdr3_aa: CASGPGQGVYEQYF
clone_size: .; v_call: TRBV4-1; d_call: .; j_call: TRBJ1-1; cdr3_nt: TGCGCCAGCAGCCAGTTCAGGGTAACTGAAGCTTTCTTT; cdr3_aa: CASSQFRVTEAFF
clone_size: .; v_call: TRBV5-4; d_call: TRBD1; j_call: TRBJ1-1; cdr3_nt: TGTGCCAGCAGCCTAGGGGGCGAGGGGGCTTTCTTT; cdr3_aa: CASSLGGEGAFF
clone_size: .; v_call: TRBV28; d_call: TRBD1; j_call: TRBJ2-1; cdr3_nt: TGTGCCAGCAGCCTAACAGGGGCGGCATACAATGAGCAGTTCTTC; cdr3_aa: CASSLTGAAYNEQFF
clone_size: .; v_call: TRBV18; d_call: TRBD2; j_call: TRBJ2-2; cdr3_nt: TGTGCCAGCTCACCGCCGGGACTAGCGATTACCGGGGAGCTGTTTTTT; cdr3_aa: CASSPPGLAITGELFF